Following are 3 T cell receptor beta chains from one sample sequenced in a study of CD8+CD57+ T cells in acquired aplastic anemia. It was patients with CD8+CD57+ cell expansion by flow cytometry who were chosen for sequencing. CDR3 and TCR beta VDJ profiling relied on genomic DNA as the template. TCRdb itself ran the reads through MiXCR, one entry per CDR3 protein. The sample holds roughly 260,000 distinct CDR3 sequences, approximately 45% seen once. Sequenced: sorted CD4+, CD8+, or CD8+CD57+ T cells (not recorded which) from PBMCs. The receptor source for this set is a human donor with aplastic anemia.

V is TRBV4-1 and J is TRBJ2-3, with 8 bases identical to TRBD1. The V and J ends lost 1 base and 5 bases, in that order; junction bases with no gene match: 5. Germline loops: CDR1 MGHRA, CDR2 YSYEKL. CDR3 length: 15 amino acids. The CDR3 reads CASSQVRGQGDTQYF. The DNA of the CDR3 is TGCGCCAGCAGCCAAGTCAGGGGGCAAGGAGATACGCAGTATTTT.

This clonotype was recorded at least ten times. The CDR3 protein is CASSHGLHNEQFF. CDR3 coding DNA: TGTGCCAGCAGCCACGGACTTCACAATGAGCAGTTCTTC. The chain carries TRBV3-1 and TRBJ2-1; tentatively, D is TRBD2 (5 bases). Germline values: CDR1 LGHDT, CDR2 YNNKEL (reference sequence). Trimming pared 3 bases from V and 5 bases from J, leaving 8 bases between. This CDR3 region has 13 residues.

CDR3 sequence reads: CASSAQGVNQPQHF. In nucleotides, the CDR3 is TGTGCCAGCAGTGCCCAGGGAGTAAATCAGCCCCAGCATTTT. V gene TRBV25-1 combines with J gene TRBJ1-5, with D maybe TRBD1 (5 bases). Trimming removed 4 bases at V and 4 bases at J, with 11 bases between. This CDR3 is built from 14 residues. Germline V gene lookup returns CDR1 MGHDK and CDR2 SYGVNS.